The 18 T cell receptor beta chains below come from one sample, sequenced in a study of cytomegalovirus exposure and HLA in healthy donors. It was with 60 Vbeta and 13 Jbeta primers that the PCR ran. Using immunoSEQ multiplex PCR, the repertoire was profiled, and TCRdb retains in-frame clones only, with some absent. The sample contains around 150,000 clones, 65% to 70% of which appear only once. Sample: PBMCs. The source of these receptors is a young woman in good health and CMV-seropositive.

V and J are TRBV27 and TRBJ1-5; D is perhaps TRBD1 (5 bases). Germline loops: CDR1 MNHEY, CDR2 SMNVEV (reference sequence). There are 14 residues in the CDR3. Between the trimmed V and J ends, which lost 4 bases and 3 bases, there was a span of 10 bases. Here the CDR3 reads CASSSRQLNQPQHF. The CDR3 bases are TGTGCCAGCAGTTCGAGACAGCTCAATCAGCCCCAGCATTTT.

J is TRBJ2-1 and V is TRBV7-3, with D possibly matching TRBD1 (6 bases). The CDR3 runs 16 residues. Germline V gene lookup returns CDR1 SGHTA and CDR2 FQGTGA. V shed 5 bases and J shed 4 bases, with 18 bases lying between them. CDR3 coding DNA: TGTGCCAGCAGCGATTTAGTAGGGGGAAATTACAATGAGCAGTTCTTC. Amino acids: CASSDLVGGNYNEQFF.

The gene calls are TRBV5-5 and TRBJ1-1; D gene ambiguous. The V end was cut by 4 bases, the J end by 1 base, with 5 bases between. The germline CDR1 and CDR2 sequences are SGHKS and YYEKEE (reference sequence). The CDR3 consists of 12 residues. The CDR3 region is CASSRQNTEAFF. CDR3 coding DNA: TGTGCCAGCAGCCGACAGAACACTGAAGCTTTCTTT.

This sequence joins TRBV9 and TRBJ1-4; a weak D match, TRBD1 (5 bases). Germline-derived CDR1 and CDR2 are SGDLS and YYNGEE. The CDR3 is made up of 18 amino acids. The V and J ends lost 0 bases and 0 bases respectively, with 15 bases between them. This CDR3 is CASSVGETGGATNEKLFF. CDR3 DNA sequence: TGTGCCAGCAGCGTAGGCGAGACGGGAGGGGCAACTAATGAAAAACTGTTTTTT.

J is TRBJ2-1 and V is TRBV7-3; 11 nucleotides align to TRBD2. The CDR3 is made up of 16 amino acids. Germline V lookup: CDR1 SGHTA, CDR2 FQGTGA. Losses at the gene ends were 0 bases for V and 8 bases for J; bases not matched to a gene: 6. Here the CDR3 reads CASSLTASGGIYEQFF. CDR3 DNA: TGTGCCAGCAGCTTAACGGCTAGCGGGGGGATATATGAGCAGTTCTTC.

The J gene is TRBJ1-3, the V gene TRBV9, with D maybe TRBD1 (5 bases). Germline lookup yields CDR1 SGDLS and CDR2 YYNGEE. Trimming left V 3 bases short and J 1 base short, with 11 bases between. CDR3 length equals 15 residues. Here the CDR3 DNA reads TGTGCCAGCAGCGGCGGGGGTTTTTCTGGAAACACCATATATTTT. It translates to CASSGGGFSGNTIYF.

This chain uses TRBV5-1 with TRBJ2-7; maybe TRBD1 (5 bases). Germline V gene lookup returns CDR1 SGHRS and CDR2 YFSETQ. The CDR3 length is 14 residues. V gave up 0 bases and J gave up 0 bases, with 7 bases separating them. In nucleotides, the CDR3 is TGCGCCAGCAGCTTGGGACAGCACTCCTACGAGCAGTACTTC. Amino acids: CASSLGQHSYEQYF.

The chain employs TRBV15 and TRBJ2-5, with D possibly matching TRBD2 (5 bases). The last part of the DNA fits TRBJ2-7 better; the J call may be wrong. Germline CDR1 and CDR2: LNHNV and YYDKDF (reference sequence). The CDR3 extends over 13 amino acids. The CDR3 protein is CATRAHSGYEQYF. The DNA for the CDR3 is TGTGCCACCAGGGCGCACAGCGGCTACGAGCAGTACTTC.

The genes are TRBV11-2 and TRBJ2-7; 7 nucleotides agree with TRBD1. The V gene end was trimmed by 2 bases and the J gene end by 2 bases; junction bases not matched to a gene: 0. CDR1 and CDR2 (germline): SGHAT, FQNNGV. The CDR3 sequence is 13 residues long. The CDR3 reads CASSLTGAYEQYF. The CDR3 DNA sequence: TGTGCCAGCAGCTTAACAGGGGCCTACGAGCAGTACTTC.

The chain links TRBV11-2 to TRBJ1-1; D not certain. The CDR3 extends over 12 amino acids. V gave up 1 base and J gave up 8 bases, with 8 bases separating them. Germline loops: CDR1 SGHAT, CDR2 FQNNGV. The CDR3 region has the DNA TGTGCCAGCAGCTTAGTTTCGGGAGAAGCTTTCTTT. Translated, it gives CASSLVSGEAFF.

This clone has a handful of counts. The chain is built from TRBV15 and TRBJ1-3; a possible D gene is TRBD1 (5 bases). Germline V lookup: CDR1 LNHNV, CDR2 YYDKDF (reference sequence). This CDR3 region has 16 residues. The ends were cut back, 4 bases at V and 0 bases at J, with 13 bases in the middle. The CDR3 DNA reads TGTGCCACCAGCACTCGACAGCAGCTCTCTGGAAACACCATATATTTT. This translates into CATSTRQQLSGNTIYF.

This chain joins TRBV7-9 and TRBJ2-5; D call uncertain. The J call may be faulty, since TRBJ2-7 better matches the DNA end. The CDR3 has 14 amino acids. Germline V gene sequence: CDR1 SEHNR, CDR2 FQNEAQ (reference sequence). The CDR3 sequence: CASSFANLEYEQYF. The CDR3 region has the DNA TGTGCCAGCAGCTTCGCGAATTTGGAGTACGAGCAGTACTTC.

V and J are TRBV9 and TRBJ2-7, with 8 bases fitting TRBD1. The V gene's germline CDR1 is SGDLS and CDR2 YYNGEE. J gave up 5 bases and V 1 base, and 11 bases lay outside the gene matches. This CDR3 is 16 amino acids long. The CDR3 sequence is CASSVRIEDRVHEQYF. CDR3 coding DNA: TGTGCCAGCAGCGTACGTATTGAGGACAGGGTCCACGAGCAGTACTTC.

The chain uses TRBV5-1 and TRBJ2-5; TRBD2 matches at 9 bases. Germline CDR1 and CDR2: SGHRS and YFSETQ. V was pared by 0 bases and J by 5 bases, with 8 bases of the junction left unmatched. This CDR3 spans 16 amino acids. CDR3 protein: CASSLGLAGIGETQYF. DNA of the CDR3: TGCGCCAGCAGCTTGGGGCTAGCGGGGATCGGGGAGACCCAGTACTTC.

The rearrangement joins TRBV2 to TRBJ1-2; 10 bases map to TRBD1. CDR1 is SNHLY, CDR2 FYNNEI, per germline. The CDR3 extends over 15 amino acids. The V segment lost 11 bases and the J segment 1 base; nucleotides outside the gene matches: 10. CDR3 sequence reads: CAGRDRGLFNYGYTF. The CDR3, as DNA: TGTGCCGGCCGGGACAGGGGTCTCTTTAACTATGGCTACACCTTC.

The chain combines TRBV5-1 with TRBJ2-1, with D possibly TRBD2 on 6 matching bases. The CDR3 is 17 residues long. In germline, CDR1 is SGHRS, CDR2 YFSETQ. Trimming cost V 4 bases and J 7 bases, with 24 bases left between them. CDR3 sequence: CASSPSLTPGVINEQFF. DNA for the CDR3: TGCGCCAGCAGCCCCTCCCTTACTCCGGGAGTAATAAATGAGCAGTTCTTC.

This chain joins TRBV2 and TRBJ1-5; D may be TRBD1 (5 bases). Trimming removed 4 bases at V and 7 bases at J, with 14 bases between. CDR1 and CDR2 from the germline V gene are SNHLY and FYNNEI. The CDR3 is made up of 14 amino acids. CDR3 in DNA: TGTGCCAGCAGTGCGGTCGGGGGTGGGCAGCCCCAGCATTTT. This codes for CASSAVGGGQPQHF.

This chain joins TRBV28 and TRBJ1-1, with 8 bases that match TRBD1. The CDR3 length is 13 residues. Germline loops: CDR1 MDHEN, CDR2 SYDVKM. The CDR3: CATMGTGGNEAFF. The CDR3 bases are TGTGCTACCATGGGGACAGGAGGAAATGAAGCTTTCTTT.